These 27 T cell receptor beta chains originate from one sample sequenced in a study of T cell clonality in common variable immunodeficiency. Assay used: immunoSEQ multiplex PCR; TCRdb lists only in-frame clones, some missing. The specimen has approximately 50,000 clones, none found just once. Sequencing input: peripheral blood mononuclear cells. These receptors were obtained from a person aged 18 to 70 in good health.

This clone was seen at least ten times. The read terminates 3 residues before the CDR3 end, so the remaining end is supplied by the germline J gene. The chain combines TRBV19 with TRBJ2-3, with D unclear. CDR1 and CDR2 from the germline V gene are LNHDA and SQIVND (reference sequence). Trimming shortened V by 5 bases and J by 2 bases, and 11 bases separated the two germline ends. The CDR3 spans 14 residues. CDR3 DNA, as far as it was read: TGTGCCAGTAGTGTGATGGCAGACACAGATACG. Translation gives CASSVMADTDT. The whole CDR3 reads CASSVMADTDTQYF.

With respect to this clone: The read halts 3 residues ahead of the CDR3 end, with the missing end drawn from the germline J gene. Distinct nucleotide sequences in the sample also encode this CDR3. The chain is built from TRBV5-3 and TRBJ1-1; D is ambiguous. TRBV5-3 is sorted into the ORF group, with uncertain function. V lost 7 bases, J lost 1 base, and 11 bases lay in between. CDR3 size: 13 residues. This CDR3 is CARFPRGNTEAFF. Incomplete CDR3 DNA: TGTGCCAGATTTCCTCGGGGGAACACTGAA.

At least ten counts were recorded for this clone. Sequencing ends 3 residues short of the CDR3 end; the germline J gene provides the rest. V is TRBV29-1 and J is TRBJ2-7; D gene uncertain. The V gene lost 6 bases and the J gene lost 1 base, with 13 bases spanning the gap. The V gene's germline CDR1 is SQVTM and CDR2 ANQGSEA. The CDR3 sequence is 13 residues long. CDR3 DNA, as far as it was read: TGCAGCGTCGTTCAGAAGTCTTCCTACGAG. It specifies CSVVQKSSYE. The whole CDR3 region reads CSVVQKSSYEQYF.

This clone was counted at least ten times. From the germline J gene comes the end of the CDR3, since the read stops 3 residues before it. This rearrangement joins TRBV20-1 to TRBJ2-2, with D possibly being TRBD2 (6 bases). The CDR3 is 16 amino acids. CDR1 DFQATT and CDR2 SNEGSKA come from the germline V gene (reference sequence). Deletions cut 3 bases from V and 2 bases from J, with 16 bases between. The CDR3 DNA, read in part, is TGCAGTGCTAGTGGGGGGAGAGCTTCCAACACCGGGGAG. Amino acid sequence: CSASGGRASNTGE. The CDR3 in its entirety is CSASGGRASNTGELFF.

This clone has more than one count but fewer than ten. The read terminates 3 residues before the CDR3 end, so the remaining end is supplied by the germline J gene. The V and J genes are TRBV20-1 and TRBJ2-3; 8 bases map to TRBD2. The germline CDR1 and CDR2 sequences are DFQATT and SNEGSKA (reference sequence). This CDR3 is built from 14 residues. The part of the CDR3 DNA that was read is TGCAGTGCTCGGGAGGGTTCTAGCAATCAGCCG. Its protein product is CSAREGSSNQP. The complete CDR3 sequence is CSAREGSSNQPQYF.

This clone was observed at least ten times. The read comes to an end 3 residues before the CDR3 does, leaving the germline J gene to fill in the end. The V gene is TRBV7-3, the J gene TRBJ2-1; 11 bases are shared with TRBD2. Trimming took 6 bases from V and 7 from J; bases not matched to a gene: 8. Germline values: CDR1 SGHTA, CDR2 FQGTGA. This CDR3 has 15 residues. This chain's CDR3 is CASRNSGGAGNEQFF. Partial CDR3 DNA: TGTGCCAGCAGGAATAGCGGGGGGGCGGGAAATGAG.

This clone showed up many times. The CDR3 bases that were read are TGTGCCAGCAGTGCGGGACTAGCGGGGGCCTACGAG. Protein product: CASSAGLAGAYE. The whole CDR3 region reads CASSAGLAGAYEQYF. The chain employs TRBV6-1 and TRBJ2-7; 14 nucleotides line up with TRBD2. The observed sequence ends 3 residues before the CDR3 terminus, with the missing tail filled in from the germline J gene. There are 15 residues in the CDR3. The trim removed 4 bases at V and 2 bases at J, leaving 1 base unmatched. The germline V gene encodes CDR1 MNHNS and CDR2 SASEGT.

This clone was seen only a few times. The read ends 3 residues early relative to the CDR3; the germline J gene fills the gap. The chain employs TRBV2 and TRBJ2-4; no definite D call. Trimming removed 1 base at V and 0 bases at J, with 7 bases between. CDR3 length: 15 residues. From germline, CDR1 is SNHLY and CDR2 FYNNEI. CDR3 protein: CASSEGGLAKNIQYF. The part of the CDR3 DNA that was read is TGTGCCAGCAGTGAAGGCGGCCTAGCCAAAAACATT.

This clone was seen many times. The read finishes 3 residues shy of the CDR3 end, and the germline J gene is used to complete it. The chain has TRBV6-4 and TRBJ2-2; TRBD1 aligns across 8 bases. The CDR3 is 13 amino acids. Germline CDR1 is MRHNA and CDR2 is SNTAGT. V shed 7 bases and J 3 bases; nucleotides not matched to a gene: 1. The CDR3 DNA, read in part, is TGTGCCAGCAAGGACAGGGACACCGGGGAG. This codes for CASKDRDTGE. The whole CDR3 protein reads CASKDRDTGELFF.

This clone was picked up many times. The CDR3 end lies 3 residues beyond the end of the read and is filled in from the germline J gene. The V and J genes are TRBV29-1 and TRBJ1-1; 8 bases are shared with TRBD1. Per germline, CDR1 SQVTM and CDR2 ANQGSEA. The length of the CDR3 is 13 residues. The CDR3 reads CSVQGQGGFTAFF. The CDR3 DNA, read in part, is TGCAGCGTCCAAGGACAGGGTGGATTTACG.

This clone showed up many times. From the germline J gene comes the end of the CDR3, since the read stops 3 residues before it. The chain uses TRBV6-1 and TRBJ2-2, with TRBD1 as a possible D gene (6 bases). Germline loops: CDR1 MNHNS, CDR2 SASEGT. This CDR3 comprises 14 residues. V lost 1 base to trimming and J lost 7 bases, with 10 bases between them. Partial CDR3 DNA: TGTGCCAGCAGTGAAGTACAGGGAGACGGGGAG. Translated: CASSEVQGDGE. Given in full, the CDR3 is CASSEVQGDGELFF.

This clone has a count of ten or more. The CDR3 end lies 3 residues beyond the end of the read and is filled in from the germline J gene. The rearrangement joins TRBV29-1 to TRBJ1-2; the D gene is possibly TRBD1 (6 bases). Per germline, CDR1 SQVTM and CDR2 ANQGSEA. V lost 1 base, J lost 3 bases, and 9 bases lay in between. The CDR3 spans 13 residues. The CDR3 loop reads CSVEVYRDYGYTF. The CDR3 bases that were read are TGCAGCGTTGAAGTTTACAGGGACTATGGC. Combining the CDR3 with reference TRBV29-1 and TRBJ1-2 gives the whole variable domain SAVISQKPSRDICQRGTSLTIQCQVDSQVTMMFWYRQQPGQSLTLIATANQGSEATYESGFVIDKFPISRPNLTFSTLTVSNMSPEDSSIYLCSVEVYRDYGYTFGSGTRLTVV.

This clone was seen ten or more times. The read comes to an end 3 residues before the CDR3 does, leaving the germline J gene to fill in the end. This chain uses TRBV5-4 with TRBJ2-3, with 16 nucleotides matching TRBD2. V shed 3 bases and J 6 bases; nucleotides not matched to a gene: 4. The length of the CDR3 is 16 residues. The V gene's germline CDR1 is SGHNT and CDR2 YYREEE (reference sequence). This CDR3 reads CASSSGLAGGVDTQYF. Incomplete CDR3 DNA: TGTGCCAGCAGCTCGGGACTAGCGGGAGGGGTGGATACG.

The sample holds many counts of this clone. The CDR3 end is not reached by the read, which stops 3 residues before it; the germline J gene fills it in. The chain carries TRBV20-1 and TRBJ1-5, with 11 nucleotides matching TRBD1. The CDR3 extends over 13 amino acids. The V gene's germline CDR1 is DFQATT and CDR2 SNEGSKA (reference sequence). The trim removed 7 bases at V and 5 bases at J, leaving 4 bases unmatched. The covered CDR3 bases are TGCAGTGGGACAGGGGGCTTAGATCAGCCC. It translates to CSGTGGLDQP. The CDR3 in its entirety is CSGTGGLDQPQHF.

This clone was seen repeatedly, ten times or more. The sequence runs out 3 residues before the end of the CDR3; the remainder is reconstructed from the germline J gene. The chain has TRBV18 and TRBJ2-6, with D maybe TRBD2 (5 bases). Looked up from germline, CDR1 is KGHSH and CDR2 is LQKENI. CDR3 size: 18 residues. V dropped 3 bases and J dropped 0 bases, with 15 bases sitting between them. CDR3 sequence reads: CASSPALPRASGANVLTF. The sequenced CDR3 bases are TGTGCCAGCTCACCGGCCCTCCCGAGGGCCTCTGGGGCCAACGTC.

The table lists this clone with a few counts. The read comes to an end 3 residues before the CDR3 does, leaving the germline J gene to fill in the end. V usage is TRBV5-1 and J usage is TRBJ2-5; possible D gene TRBD1, 6 bases. The V end was cut by 4 bases, the J end by 0 bases, with 10 bases between. The CDR3 has 14 residues. Germline-derived CDR1 and CDR2 are SGHRS and YFSETQ. CDR3 residues: CASSAGQYQETQYF. CDR3 bases read: TGCGCCAGCAGCGCAGGACAGTACCAAGAGACC.

This clone was counted many times. The read gets to within 3 residues of the CDR3 end, and the germline J gene fills in the rest. The V call is TRBV19, the J call TRBJ1-6, with D possibly matching TRBD1 (6 bases). There are 16 residues in the CDR3. V was trimmed by 5 bases and J by 11 bases, leaving 22 bases between them. Germline V gene data show CDR1 as LNHDA and CDR2 as SQIVND (reference sequence). The covered CDR3 bases are TGTGCCAGTAGTCCAACCGGGACACCCTTCGAGGCACCC. Protein sequence: CASSPTGTPFEAP. The full CDR3 protein is CASSPTGTPFEAPLHF. The entire variable domain, with the rest obtained from reference TRBV19 and TRBJ1-6, is as follows: DGGITQSPKYLFRKEGQNVTLSCEQNLNHDAMYWYRQDPGQGLRLIYYSQIVNDFQKGDIAEGYSVSREKKESFPLTVTSAQKNPTAFYLCASSPTGTPFEAPLHFGNGTRLTVT.

This clone was detected many times. The CDR3 end is not reached by the read, which stops 3 residues before it; the germline J gene fills it in. This chain links TRBV20-1 with TRBJ2-3; 13 bases map to TRBD2. The germline V gene encodes CDR1 DFQATT and CDR2 SNEGSKA (reference sequence). The CDR3 runs 15 residues. With 6 bases clipped from V and 4 bases from J, the junction kept 7 bases outside the gene matches. Partial CDR3 DNA: TGCAGTGCCCCTACTAGCGGGGGGGCGCCAGATACG. As protein: CSAPTSGGAPDT. The whole CDR3 sequence reads CSAPTSGGAPDTQYF.

This clone has at least ten counts. Sequencing ends 3 residues short of the CDR3 end; the germline J gene provides the rest. The rearrangement joins TRBV30 to TRBJ2-3; tentative D call: TRBD2 (5 bases). CDR1 and CDR2 from the germline V gene are GTSNPN and SVGIG (reference sequence). V was clipped by 2 bases and J by 3 bases, with 9 bases between them. The CDR3 is 13 residues long. Incomplete CDR3 DNA: TGTGCCTGGAGTCTTGCGGGTACAGATACG. It yields the protein CAWSLAGTDT. The full-length CDR3 reads as CAWSLAGTDTQYF. Complete variable domain (other parts from reference TRBV30 and TRBJ2-3): SQTIHQWPATLVQPVGSPLSLECTVEGTSNPNLYWYRQAAGRGLQLLFYSVGIGQISSEVPQNLSASRPQDRQFILSSKKLLLSDSGFYLCAWSLAGTDTQYFGPGTRLTVL.

This clone was picked up a small number of times. The read finishes 3 residues shy of the CDR3 end, and the germline J gene is used to complete it. The rearrangement links TRBV10-2 to TRBJ2-7, with 9 nucleotides matching TRBD1. V trimming: 8 bases; J trimming: 6 bases; junction bases outside the gene matches: 11. The CDR3 covers 14 residues. Germline loops: CDR1 WSHSY, CDR2 SAAADI. The CDR3: CASGRDRESAEQYF. Incomplete CDR3 DNA: TGCGCCAGCGGCCGGGACAGGGAAAGTGCCGAG.

In its sample, this clone was seen many times. The read comes to an end 3 residues before the CDR3 does, leaving the germline J gene to fill in the end. The chain joins TRBV5-1 to TRBJ2-7; 9 nucleotides align to TRBD2. CDR1 is SGHRS and CDR2 is YFSETQ in the germline V gene. V dropped 1 base and J dropped 6; count of bases not matched to a gene: 5. This CDR3 has 14 amino acids. The sequenced part of the CDR3 DNA is TGCGCCAGCAGCTTGATCGAGCGGGGGGCCGAG. It encodes CASSLIERGAE. The CDR3, in full, reads CASSLIERGAEQYF.

There are many counts of this clone. The CDR3 end is not reached by the read, which stops 3 residues before it; the germline J gene fills it in. The J gene is TRBJ2-1, the V gene TRBV20-1, with TRBD2 identical over 11 bases. Germline CDR1 DFQATT, CDR2 SNEGSKA (reference sequence). The CDR3 loop spans 13 amino acids. The sequenced CDR3 bases are TGCAGGGCGCTAGCGGGAGGCCACGATGAG. Protein sequence: CRALAGGHDE. The whole CDR3 sequence reads CRALAGGHDEQFF.

This clone was seen ten or more times. From the germline J gene comes the end of the CDR3, since the read stops 3 residues before it. The chain carries TRBV5-1 and TRBJ2-5; 9 bases are shared with TRBD1. Looked up from germline, CDR1 is SGHRS and CDR2 is YFSETQ. The J segment lost 3 bases and the V segment lost 4 bases, leaving 4 bases of the junction unmatched. The CDR3 extends over 14 amino acids. The sequenced part of the CDR3 DNA is TGCGCCAGCAGCCCCGGGACAGGGAAAGAGACC. Its protein is CASSPGTGKET. The CDR3 reads in full as CASSPGTGKETQYF.

This clone was seen many times. With the read ending 3 residues before the CDR3 end, the germline J gene is used to fill in that end. This rearrangement joins TRBV5-1 to TRBJ2-7, with unresolved D. From germline, CDR1 is SGHRS and CDR2 YFSETQ. V lost 1 base, J lost 0 bases, and 14 bases lay in between. The CDR3 spans 16 residues. Partial CDR3 DNA: TGCGCCAGCAGCTTGACAGTTGCCCTTAGCTCCTACGAG. It encodes CASSLTVALSSYE. The complete CDR3 protein is CASSLTVALSSYEQYF. Full variable domain (remainder filled in from reference TRBV5-1 and TRBJ2-7): KAGVTQTPRYLIKTRGQQVTLSCSPISGHRSVSWYQQTPGQGLQFLFEYFSETQRNKGNFPGRFSGRQFSNSRSEMNVSTLELGDSALYLCASSLTVALSSYEQYFGPGTRLTVT.

This clone was seen a handful of times. The missing CDR3 end, 3 residues past where the read stops, is filled in from the germline J gene. This chain uses TRBV5-1 with TRBJ1-2; D gene uncertain. There are 15 residues in the CDR3. Germline-derived CDR1 and CDR2 are SGHRS and YFSETQ. V dropped 4 bases and J dropped 4 bases, with 17 bases sitting between them. The CDR3 region is CASSLEDPRSYGYTF. Partial CDR3 DNA: TGCGCCAGCAGCCTAGAAGACCCCCGCAGCTATGGC.

The table lists this clone with many counts. The DNA ends 3 residues before the CDR3 does, and the rest of the CDR3 is filled in from the germline J gene. J is TRBJ2-5 and V is TRBV18, with 8 nucleotides matching TRBD1. The germline V gene has CDR1 KGHSH and CDR2 LQKENI. The CDR3 totals 16 residues. V lost 3 bases, J lost 2 bases, and 8 bases stayed unmatched. The CDR3 bases that were read are TGTGCCAGCTCACCGCAAAGGACAGGGTTGCAAGAGACC. This sequence encodes CASSPQRTGLQET. The CDR3 in full is CASSPQRTGLQETQYF.

On this clone: The read ends 3 residues shy of where the CDR3 ends; the end is completed using the germline J gene. Other DNA variants within this sample encode the same CDR3. The V and J genes are TRBV13 and TRBJ2-3; 9 bases fit TRBD2. The trim removed 1 base at V and 5 bases at J, leaving 7 bases unmatched. CDR1 and CDR2 from the germline V gene are PRHDT and FYEKMQ (reference sequence). This CDR3 region has 16 residues. The sequenced part of the CDR3 DNA is TGTGCCAGCAGCTTAGCTGCGGGGGGGCCGATAGATACG. It yields the protein CASSLAAGGPIDT. The entire CDR3 reads CASSLAAGGPIDTQYF.